This record covers a single T cell receptor beta chain. The germline CDR1 and CDR2 sequences are SGHDN and FVKESK. V shed 4 bases and J shed 7 bases, with 20 bases lying between them. This CDR3 has 16 amino acids. These data are taken from a study of blood T cell repertoires in COVID-19. In the study overall: Italy, Spain and the United States were the sources of the convalescent and acute COVID-19 samples.

The protocol was immunoSEQ multiplex PCR, while the TCRdb copy is restricted to in-frame clones and leaves out a portion. The sample shows a few hundred thousand clones, 75% to 90% of them seen only once. The sequence was collected from a woman in her forties or fifties with COVID-19, enrolled during active disease. The chain employs TRBV14 and TRBJ2-1; D is ambiguous. Sequencing was carried out using peripheral blood. The CDR3 region has the DNA TGTGCCAGCAGCCCACGAGGCGCTATCCGATGGAATGAGCAGTTCTTC. This sequence encodes CASSPRGAIRWNEQFF.